Each of the 16 T cell receptor beta chains below was sequenced from the same sample in a study of blood T cell repertoires in COVID-19. Sequencing was performed with immunoSEQ multiplex PCR; in TCRdb, only in-frame clones are kept and a portion is missing. The repertoire holds tens of thousands of clones, with over 60% as singletons. The sample taken for sequencing was peripheral blood. The receptors stem from a human donor in a cohort sampled during active COVID-19.

This chain uses TRBV6-5 with TRBJ1-1; D not resolved. V lost 6 bases, J lost 5 bases, and 16 bases lay in between. Germline lookup yields CDR1 MNHEY and CDR2 SVGAGI. The CDR3 is made up of 14 amino acids. The CDR3: CASRMGGLLTEAFF. The CDR3 DNA is TGTGCCAGCAGGATGGGAGGGTTACTTACTGAAGCTTTCTTT.

This clone was detected ten times or more. This chain joins TRBV5-6 and TRBJ1-2; the D is unclear. Deletions cut 0 bases from V and 5 bases from J, with 8 bases between. From germline, CDR1 is SGHDT and CDR2 YYEEEE. CDR3 length: 13 amino acids. Here the CDR3 DNA reads TGTGCCAGCAGCTTGGGCCAGTCTTATGGCTACACCTTC. As protein: CASSLGQSYGYTF. The entire variable domain, with the rest obtained from reference TRBV5-6 and TRBJ1-2, is as follows: DAGVTQSPTHLIKTRGQQVTLRCSPKSGHDTVSWYQQALGQGPQFIFQYYEEEERQRGNFPDRFSGHQFPNYSSELNVNALLLGDSALYLCASSLGQSYGYTFGSGTRLTVV.

V and J are TRBV2 and TRBJ2-1, with 9 bases identical to TRBD2. Germline V gene lookup returns CDR1 SNHLY and CDR2 FYNNEI. With 5 bases clipped from V and 1 base from J, the junction kept 3 bases outside the gene matches. This CDR3 has 15 amino acids. The chain's CDR3 is CASSRLAGSYNEQFF. The CDR3, as DNA: TGTGCCAGCAGTCGTCTAGCGGGATCCTACAATGAGCAGTTCTTC.

A single count supports this clone. This chain uses TRBV5-1 with TRBJ2-2, with D possibly TRBD2 on 5 matching bases. Germline CDR1 reads SGHRS; CDR2 reads YFSETQ. The V end lost 7 bases, the J end lost 2 bases, and 15 bases lay between the germline ends. The CDR3 spans 15 residues. CDR3 nucleotides: TGCGCCAGCCGACCCTCACGGGGTAACACCGGGGAGCTGTTTTTT. Its translation: CASRPSRGNTGELFF.

This clone is a singleton in its sample. The CDR3 protein is CASKATGYNSPLHF. For the CDR3, the DNA is TGCGCCAGCAAGGCGACAGGGTATAATTCACCCCTCCACTTT. The rearrangement uses TRBV10-2 and TRBJ1-6; 7 bases agree with TRBD1. V trimming: 7 bases; J trimming: 4 bases; junction bases outside the gene matches: 4. The length of the CDR3 is 14 residues. The germline CDR1 and CDR2 sequences are WSHSY and SAAADI.

Only a few counts were recorded for this clone. The chain joins TRBV28 to TRBJ1-2, with D uncertain. Germline CDR1 reads MDHEN; CDR2 reads SYDVKM. Trimming removed 6 bases at V and 3 bases at J, with 23 bases between. This CDR3 has 17 amino acids. The CDR3 protein is CASRKIALSEVDYGYTF. DNA for the CDR3: TGTGCCAGCAGGAAAATCGCGCTAAGTGAGGTTGACTATGGCTACACCTTC.

The chain uses TRBV10-3 and TRBJ2-7; 15 bases align to TRBD2. The CDR3 is 16 amino acids. V lost 10 bases, J lost 2 bases, and 9 bases stayed unmatched. Germline CDR1 is ENHRY and CDR2 is SYGVKD. The CDR3: CASKGTSGRSTYEQYF. CDR3 nucleotides: TGTGCCAGCAAAGGGACTAGCGGGAGGTCTACCTACGAGCAGTACTTC.

This clone was recorded a few times. This chain uses TRBV29-1 with TRBJ2-3; tentatively, D is TRBD1 (6 bases). The length of the CDR3 is 12 residues. CDR1 and CDR2 (germline): SQVTM, ANQGSEA. Trimming shortened V by 4 bases and J by 6 bases, and 11 bases separated the two germline ends. CDR3 residues: CSVAVTGDTQYF. In DNA, the CDR3 is TGCAGCGTTGCGGTGACAGGCGATACGCAGTATTTT.

There are many counts of this clone. The chain links TRBV2 to TRBJ1-5; TRBD1 is a possible D gene (5 bases). The CDR3 loop spans 16 amino acids. V was shortened by 6 bases and J by 2 bases, with 17 bases between the two germline ends. Germline assignment: CDR1 SNHLY and CDR2 FYNNEI. CDR3 residues: CASSLQVFWGNQPQHF. CDR3 DNA sequence: TGTGCCAGCAGCTTACAGGTTTTTTGGGGCAATCAGCCCCAGCATTTT.

The V call is TRBV20-1, the J call TRBJ1-2, with D maybe TRBD1 (5 bases). This CDR3 is 14 amino acids long. The germline V gene has CDR1 DFQATT and CDR2 SNEGSKA (reference sequence). Deletions cut 3 bases from V and 4 bases from J, with 15 bases between. The CDR3 region is CSASGPGKVYGYTF. The CDR3 coding sequence is TGCAGTGCTAGTGGGCCAGGGAAGGTCTATGGCTACACCTTC.

This clone was found once. The genes are TRBV6-1 and TRBJ1-1, with D perhaps TRBD1 (6 bases). Trimming pared 5 bases from V and 2 bases from J, leaving 15 bases between. Germline-derived CDR1 and CDR2 are MNHNS and SASEGT. This CDR3 comprises 15 residues. CDR3 DNA: TGTGCCAGCAGTTTACTAACAGGGTACAACACTGAAGCTTTCTTT. It codes for CASSLLTGYNTEAFF.

This clone has more than one count but fewer than ten. The chain uses TRBV7-9 and TRBJ2-7; a possible D gene is TRBD2 (6 bases). The CDR3 consists of 13 residues. V was clipped by 5 bases and J by 7 bases, with 15 bases between them. The germline V gene encodes CDR1 SEHNR and CDR2 FQNEAQ (reference sequence). The CDR3 region has the DNA TGTGCCAGCAGCGAACTGGGGGGATGGGAGCAGTACTTC. This translates into CASSELGGWEQYF.

The rearrangement uses TRBV30 and TRBJ1-1, with D uncertain. The length of the CDR3 is 10 residues. Germline loops: CDR1 GTSNPN, CDR2 SVGIG (reference sequence). The ends were cut back, 7 bases at V and 6 bases at J, with 9 bases in the middle. In nucleotides, the CDR3 is TGTGCCTCCGGTCGGGCTGAAGCTTTCTTT. It specifies CASGRAEAFF.

This clone has a handful of counts. The genes are TRBV2 and TRBJ2-7, with D hard to call. Looked up from germline, CDR1 is SNHLY and CDR2 is FYNNEI. The CDR3 extends over 14 amino acids. V was pared by 4 bases and J by 0 bases, with 10 bases between. The CDR3 bases are TGTGCCAGCAGTGTCGGCAGGTTCTCCTACGAGCAGTACTTC. The encoded protein is CASSVGRFSYEQYF.

The chain has TRBV6-6 and TRBJ2-2, with no clear D. Between the trimmed V and J ends, which lost 5 bases and 2 bases, there was a span of 9 bases. Germline CDR1 is MNHNY and CDR2 is SVGAGI (reference sequence). The CDR3 consists of 14 residues. The CDR3 bases are TGTGCCAGCAGTGAGACACCTAACACCGGGGAGCTGTTTTTT. As protein: CASSETPNTGELFF.

The V and J genes are TRBV4-2 and TRBJ2-7; the D gene is possibly TRBD1 (6 bases). CDR1 LGHNA and CDR2 YNFKEQ come from the germline V gene. This CDR3 is 15 amino acids long. V was shortened by 4 bases and J by 0 bases, with 13 bases between the two germline ends. The CDR3 sequence is CASSRETGPSYEQYF. The CDR3 DNA reads TGTGCCAGCAGCCGCGAGACAGGCCCCTCCTACGAGCAGTACTTC.